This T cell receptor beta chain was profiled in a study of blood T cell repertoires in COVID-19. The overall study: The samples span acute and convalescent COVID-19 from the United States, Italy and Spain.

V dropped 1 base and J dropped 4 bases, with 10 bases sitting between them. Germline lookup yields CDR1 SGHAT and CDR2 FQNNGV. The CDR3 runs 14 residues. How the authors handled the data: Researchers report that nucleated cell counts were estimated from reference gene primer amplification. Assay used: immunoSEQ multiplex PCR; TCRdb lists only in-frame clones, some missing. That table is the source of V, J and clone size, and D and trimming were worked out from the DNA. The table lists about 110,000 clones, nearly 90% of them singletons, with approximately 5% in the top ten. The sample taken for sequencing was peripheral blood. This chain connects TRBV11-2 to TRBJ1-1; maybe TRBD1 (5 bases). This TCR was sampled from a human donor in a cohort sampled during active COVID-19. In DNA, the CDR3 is TGTGCCAGCAGCTTAGCAGGGTCGAGCACTGAAGCTTTCTTT. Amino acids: CASSLAGSSTEAFF. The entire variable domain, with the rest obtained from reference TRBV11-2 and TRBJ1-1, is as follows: EAGVAQSPRYKIIEKRQSVAFWCNPISGHATLYWYQQILGQGPKLLIQFQNNGVVDDSQLPKDRFSAERLKGVDSTLKIQPAKLEDSAVYLCASSLAGSSTEAFFGQGTRLTVV.